This T cell receptor beta chain was identified in a study of beta chain features in type 1 diabetes. Reverse transcribing all isolated RNA meant expressed TCRB transcripts were sequenced. TCRdb's copy holds only in-frame clones and misses some; the assay was immunoSEQ multiplex PCR. The table includes about 300,000 clones, approximately 12% detected once. Looked up from germline, CDR1 is KGHSH and CDR2 is LQKENI. The CDR3 has 14 amino acids. The trim removed 8 bases at V and 6 bases at J, leaving 7 bases unmatched. General study results and limits: Shorter TCRB CDR3s, moderately but significantly so, were found in Type 1 diabetes patients in all four CD4+ subsets.

Details on this clone: Its antigen is currently unknown.

The source material was naive CD4+ T cells from blood. This chain connects TRBV18 to TRBJ2-7; 13 bases agree with TRBD2. This clonotype originated in a woman aged 18-29 years with type 1 diabetes. The DNA for the CDR3 is TGTGCCAGCCGACGAGGGACTAGCGGGACCGAGCAGTACGTC. It translates to CASRRGTSGTEQYV.